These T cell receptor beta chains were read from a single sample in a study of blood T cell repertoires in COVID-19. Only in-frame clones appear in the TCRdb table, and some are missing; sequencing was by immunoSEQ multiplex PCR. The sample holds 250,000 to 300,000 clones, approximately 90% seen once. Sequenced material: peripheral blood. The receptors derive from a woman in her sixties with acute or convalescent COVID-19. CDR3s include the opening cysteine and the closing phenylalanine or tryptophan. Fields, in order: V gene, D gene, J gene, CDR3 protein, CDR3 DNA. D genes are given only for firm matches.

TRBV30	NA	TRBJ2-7	CAWISGLSYEQYF	TGTGCCTGGATATCAGGGCTCTCCTACGAGCAGTACTTC
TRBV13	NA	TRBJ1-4	CASSPPKPATNEKLFF	TGTGCCAGCAGCCCACCTAAGCCTGCAACTAATGAAAAACTGTTTTTT
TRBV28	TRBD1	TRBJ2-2	CASSPTGKGTGELFF	TGTGCCAGCAGTCCGACAGGGAAAGGAACCGGGGAGCTGTTTTTT
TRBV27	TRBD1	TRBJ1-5	CASSSRQGHQPQHF	TGTGCCAGCAGTTCCCGACAGGGCCATCAGCCCCAGCATTTT
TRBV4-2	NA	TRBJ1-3	CASSQGGGGNTIYF	TGTGCCAGCAGCCAAGGAGGGGGTGGAAACACCATATATTTT
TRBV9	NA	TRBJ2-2	CASSNLNTGELFF	TGTGCCAGCAGCAACTTAAACACCGGGGAGCTGTTTTTT
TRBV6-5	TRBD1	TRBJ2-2	CASSWDRGVTGELFF	TGTGCCAGCAGCTGGGACAGGGGGGTCACCGGGGAGCTGTTTTTT
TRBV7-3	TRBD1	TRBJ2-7	CASSLRTGGPSYEQYF	TGTGCCAGCAGCTTACGGACAGGGGGACCCTCCTACGAGCAGTACTTC
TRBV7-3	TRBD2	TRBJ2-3	CASSPGTSGVTDTQYF	TGTGCCAGCAGCCCGGGGACTAGCGGAGTCACAGATACGCAGTATTTT
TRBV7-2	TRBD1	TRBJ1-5	CASSPVTGAGQPQHF	TGTGCCAGCAGCCCCGTAACAGGGGCAGGTCAGCCCCAGCATTTT
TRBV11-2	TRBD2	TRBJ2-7	CASSLVPSSGGLLTYEQYF	TGTGCCAGCAGCTTAGTACCCTCTAGCGGGGGGCTACTTACCTACGAGCAGTACTTC
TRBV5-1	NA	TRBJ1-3	CASSFGITRGNTIYF	TGCGCCAGCAGCTTCGGTATAACGAGAGGAAACACCATATATTTT
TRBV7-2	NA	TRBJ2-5	CASSLDGYSTETQYF	TGTGCCAGCAGCTTAGATGGTTATAGCACGGAGACCCAGTACTTC
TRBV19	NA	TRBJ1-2	CASSIAHSQVYGYTF	TGTGCCAGTAGTATAGCGCACAGCCAGGTCTATGGCTACACCTTC